This T cell receptor (beta chain) was found in a study of Ad26.COV2.S vaccination and SARS-CoV-2 variants. The study, taken as a whole, reports: Measurements of TCR breadth and depth may have given underestimates of the total T cell responses.

TCRdb's table, derived via immunoSEQ multiplex PCR, lists solely in-frame clones and lacks some. This sample has roughly 450,000 clones, with 80% to 95% found just once. V dropped 6 bases and J dropped 2; count of bases not matched to a gene: 6. This CDR3 is 16 amino acids long. Germline assignment: CDR1 MDHEN and CDR2 SYDVKM. The treatment is: around 19 received Ad26.COV2.S at low or high dose, single or two shots; 5 received placebo; per-sample allocation not given. Repertoires come from day 63 after the first vaccine or placebo injection. As for this clone: Its antigen is unidentified.

The sequences come from peripheral blood, collected in a trial of Ad26.COV2.S vaccine versus placebo. This TCR was recovered from a person between 18 and 60 years old who received the Ad26.COV2.S COVID-19 vaccine or a placebo. The chain employs TRBV28 and TRBJ2-3, with TRBD2 matching 12 bases. Here the CDR3 reads CASSSGLAGHTDTQYF. The CDR3 bases are TGTGCCAGCAGCTCCGGACTAGCGGGACACACAGATACGCAGTATTTT.